A selection of T cell receptor beta chains follows, all from one sample in a study of cytomegalovirus exposure and HLA in healthy donors. TCRdb keeps only in-frame clones here, not all; method: immunoSEQ multiplex PCR. The table lists 90,000 to 120,000 clones, 75% of them singletons. The sequencing sample was made of PBMCs. Source of these receptors: a male donor in good health and CMV-seropositive. Each CDR3 is given with its conserved first and last residue. The order of the fields is J gene, V gene, clone size, D gene, CDR3 protein, CDR3 DNA. D genes are given only for firm matches. Size values are once, few and many counts, or a class for expanded clones, and some rows have none.

TRBJ2-7 TRBV11-2 few NA CASSTGTRYEQYF TGTGCCAGCAGCACCGGGACACGCTACGAGCAGTACTTC
TRBJ1-1 TRBV5-1 few NA CASRKDWQTTEAFF TGCGCCAGCAGAAAGGACTGGCAGACCACTGAAGCTTTCTTT
TRBJ1-5 TRBV2 NA NA CASSEAAPLSNQPQHF TGTGCCAGCAGTGAAGCAGCGCCGTTGAGCAATCAGCCCCAGCATTTT
TRBJ2-7 TRBV28 NA NA CASSSDPGNFYEQYF TGTGCCAGCAGTAGCGACCCCGGAAACTTCTACGAGCAGTACTTC
TRBJ1-2 TRBV28 NA NA CASGPPNYGYTF TGTGCCAGCGGCCCTCCAAACTATGGCTACACCTTC
TRBJ2-7 TRBV6-6 NA NA CASGQTGTDSYEQYF TGTGCCAGCGGACAGACGGGGACGGACTCCTACGAGCAGTACTTC
TRBJ2-1 TRBV5-5 NA NA CASSLFGFNEQFF TGTGCCAGCAGCTTGTTCGGGTTCAATGAGCAGTTCTTC
TRBJ1-1 TRBV4-2 NA NA CASSQDLGAEAFF TGTGCCAGCAGCCAAGATCTGGGCGCTGAAGCTTTCTTT
TRBJ2-3 TRBV14 NA NA CASSRGLGASTDTQYF TGTGCCAGCAGCCGCGGCTTAGGGGCTAGCACAGATACGCAGTATTTT
TRBJ2-7 TRBV4-3 few NA CASSQDASSSYEQYF TGCGCCAGCAGCCAAGATGCCTCTAGCTCCTACGAGCAGTACTTC
TRBJ2-5 TRBV5-6 NA TRBD2 CASSSGLAPETQYF TGTGCCAGCAGCTCAGGACTAGCCCCAGAGACCCAGTACTTC
TRBJ2-7 TRBV13 NA NA CASSPGDRTPWDEQYF TGTGCCAGCAGCCCGGGTGACAGGACCCCTTGGGACGAGCAGTACTTC
TRBJ2-3 TRBV9 NA TRBD2 CASSPLAGGTDTQYF TGTGCCAGCAGCCCTCTAGCGGGGGGGACAGATACGCAGTATTTT
TRBJ2-5 TRBV19 NA NA CASSIGAGQETQYF TGTGCCAGTAGTATCGGGGCGGGGCAAGAGACCCAGTACTTC
TRBJ1-5 TRBV28 few TRBD1 CASSPTGTGPTQPQHF TGTGCCAGCAGTCCGACTGGGACAGGGCCCACTCAGCCCCAGCATTTT
TRBJ2-5 TRBV6-6 NA NA CASSYSPGETQYF TGTGCCAGCAGTTACTCTCCCGGAGAGACCCAGTACTTC
TRBJ2-5 TRBV6-6 few TRBD2 CAAGRLAGQETQYF TGTGCCGCCGGCAGGTTAGCGGGGCAAGAGACCCAGTACTTC
TRBJ2-7 TRBV25-1 NA NA CASSATGTGSYEQYF TGTGCCAGCAGTGCCACCGGGACTGGAAGCTACGAGCAGTACTTC
TRBJ2-5 TRBV2 NA TRBD2 CASSESQAGGLEETQYF TGTGCCAGCAGTGAGTCCCAAGCGGGGGGACTGGAAGAGACCCAGTACTTC
TRBJ1-1 TRBV9 many TRBD1 CASSETRGGHTEAFF TGTGCCAGCAGCGAGACAAGAGGGGGCCATACTGAAGCTTTCTTT
TRBJ2-7 TRBV11-2 NA NA CASSKSGTRVGEQYF TGTGCCAGCAGCAAGTCCGGGACACGCGTTGGGGAGCAGTACTTC
TRBJ1-3 TRBV4-1 once NA CASSQGPPSSGNTIYF TGCGCCAGCAGCCAAGGCCCGCCGAGCTCTGGAAACACCATATATTTT
TRBJ1-1 TRBV7-2 NA TRBD1 CASSLRRGTGWGSTEAFF TGTGCCAGCAGCTTAAGGCGGGGGACAGGGTGGGGAAGCACTGAAGCTTTCTTT
TRBJ1-2 TRBV29-1 NA NA CSVDAGSRDYGYTF TGCAGCGTTGATGCGGGGAGTCGCGACTATGGCTACACCTTC
TRBJ2-7 TRBV2 NA NA CASSVGGTYYEQYF TGTGCCAGCAGTGTAGGCGGGACCTACTACGAGCAGTACTTC
TRBJ1-5 TRBV7-9 NA NA CASSLPGNQPQHF TGTGCCAGCAGCTTACCAGGCAATCAGCCCCAGCATTTT
TRBJ2-7 TRBV11-3 NA TRBD2 CASSLVRGGSHEQYF TGTGCCAGCAGCTTAGTGCGGGGGGGCAGCCACGAGCAGTACTTC
TRBJ2-2 TRBV18 NA NA CASSPTIFPGELFF TGTGCCAGCTCACCAACTATTTTTCCCGGGGAGCTGTTTTTT